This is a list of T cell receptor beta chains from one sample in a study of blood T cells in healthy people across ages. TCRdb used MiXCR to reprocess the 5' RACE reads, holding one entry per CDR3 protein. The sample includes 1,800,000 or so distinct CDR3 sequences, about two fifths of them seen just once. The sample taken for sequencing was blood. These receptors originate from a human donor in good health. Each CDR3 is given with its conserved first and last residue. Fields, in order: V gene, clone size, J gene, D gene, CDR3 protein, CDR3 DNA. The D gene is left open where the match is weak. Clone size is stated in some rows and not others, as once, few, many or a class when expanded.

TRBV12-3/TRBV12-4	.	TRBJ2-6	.	CASSLGGPRANVLTF	TGTGCCAGCAGTTTAGGGGGACCCCGGGCCAACGTCCTGACTTTC
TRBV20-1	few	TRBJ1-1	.	CSARLWPSNTEAFF	TGCAGTGCTAGGTTATGGCCGTCAAACACTGAAGCTTTCTTT
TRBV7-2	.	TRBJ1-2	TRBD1	CASSLIGTGGSGGYTF	TGTGCCAGCAGCCTTATCGGGACAGGGGGTTCCGGTGGCTACACCTTC
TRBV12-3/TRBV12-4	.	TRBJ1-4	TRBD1	CASSRTGVTTNEKLFF	TGTGCCAGCAGCCGGACAGGGGTTACAACTAATGAAAAACTGTTTTTT
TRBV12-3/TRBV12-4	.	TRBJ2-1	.	CASSAESSYNEQFF	TGTGCCAGCAGTGCAGAGAGCTCCTACAATGAGCAGTTCTTC
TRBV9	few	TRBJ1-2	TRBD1	CASSWVGGDYGYTF	TGTGCCAGCTCCTGGGTAGGGGGCGACTATGGCTACACCTTC
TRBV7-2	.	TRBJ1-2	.	CASSLVASGGLGYTF	TGTGCCAGCAGCTTAGTGGCATCTGGGGGGTTGGGCTACACCTTC
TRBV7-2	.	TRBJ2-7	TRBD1	CASSSDRANYEQYF	TGTGCCAGCAGCTCGGACAGGGCAAACTACGAGCAGTACTTC
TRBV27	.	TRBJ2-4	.	CASSFRPQNSHIQYF	TGTGCCAGCAGTTTCAGACCACAGAACAGTCACATTCAGTACTTC
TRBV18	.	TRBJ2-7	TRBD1	CASSPLYRDRNSYEQYF	TGTGCCAGCTCACCCCTATACCGGGACAGGAACTCCTACGAGCAGTACTTC
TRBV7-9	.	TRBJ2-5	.	CASSPPPGGVEETQYF	TGTGCCAGCAGCCCCCCCCCCGGGGGCGTGGAGGAGACCCAGTACTTC